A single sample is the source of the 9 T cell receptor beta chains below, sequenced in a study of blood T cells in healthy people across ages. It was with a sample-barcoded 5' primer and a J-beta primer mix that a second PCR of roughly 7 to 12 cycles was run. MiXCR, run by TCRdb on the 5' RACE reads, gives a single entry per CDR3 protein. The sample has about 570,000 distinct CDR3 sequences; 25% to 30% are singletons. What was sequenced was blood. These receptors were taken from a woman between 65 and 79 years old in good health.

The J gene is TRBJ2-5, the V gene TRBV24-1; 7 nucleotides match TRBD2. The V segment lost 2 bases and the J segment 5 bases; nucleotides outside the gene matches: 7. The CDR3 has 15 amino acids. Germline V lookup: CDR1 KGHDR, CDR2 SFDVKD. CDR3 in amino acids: CATSDSTEGGETQYF. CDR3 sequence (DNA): TGTGCCACCAGTGATTCGACTGAGGGAGGGGAGACCCAGTACTTC.

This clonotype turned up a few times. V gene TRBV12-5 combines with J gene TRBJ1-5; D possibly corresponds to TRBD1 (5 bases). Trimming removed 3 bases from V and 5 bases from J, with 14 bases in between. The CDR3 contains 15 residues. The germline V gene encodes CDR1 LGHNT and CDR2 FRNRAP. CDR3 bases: TGTGCTAGTGGTTTTGGGGGAAGCGCCCATCAGCCCCAGCATTTT. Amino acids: CASGFGGSAHQPQHF.

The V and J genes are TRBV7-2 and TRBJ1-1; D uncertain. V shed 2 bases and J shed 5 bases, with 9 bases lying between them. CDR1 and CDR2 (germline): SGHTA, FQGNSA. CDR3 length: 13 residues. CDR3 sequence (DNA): TGTGCCAGCAGCTTATACCTGGAGACTGAAGCTTTCTTT. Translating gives CASSLYLETEAFF.

CDR3 nucleotides: TGTGCCAGCAGCCAAGAAACGGCGGGAGGCTCCTACAATGAGCAGTTCTTC. As protein: CASSQETAGGSYNEQFF. V is TRBV4-2 and J is TRBJ2-1; TRBD2 aligns across 8 bases. The CDR3 extends over 17 amino acids. CDR1 is LGHNA, CDR2 YNFKEQ, per germline. After removal of 0 bases from V and 0 bases from J, the junction contained 4 bases not matched to a gene.

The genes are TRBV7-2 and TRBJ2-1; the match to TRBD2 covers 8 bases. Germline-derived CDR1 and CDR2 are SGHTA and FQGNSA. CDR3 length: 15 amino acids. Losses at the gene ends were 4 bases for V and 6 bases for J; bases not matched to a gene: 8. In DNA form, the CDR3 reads TGTGCCAGCAGCTCTAACGGGGGGGCCATCAATGAGCAGTTCTTC. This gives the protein CASSSNGGAINEQFF.

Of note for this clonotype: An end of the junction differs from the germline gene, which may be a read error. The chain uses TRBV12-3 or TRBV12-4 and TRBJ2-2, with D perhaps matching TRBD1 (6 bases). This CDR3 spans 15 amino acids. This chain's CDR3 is CANSLRDTYTGELFF. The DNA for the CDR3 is TGTGCCAACAGTCTCCGGGACACCTACACCGGGGAGCTGTTTTTT.

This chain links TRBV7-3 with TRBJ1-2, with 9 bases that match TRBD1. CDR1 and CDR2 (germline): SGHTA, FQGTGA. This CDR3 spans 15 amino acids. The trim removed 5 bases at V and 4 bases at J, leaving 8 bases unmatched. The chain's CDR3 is CASSRGTGMSYGYTF. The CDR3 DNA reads TGTGCCAGCAGCCGCGGGACAGGGATGTCCTATGGCTACACCTTC.

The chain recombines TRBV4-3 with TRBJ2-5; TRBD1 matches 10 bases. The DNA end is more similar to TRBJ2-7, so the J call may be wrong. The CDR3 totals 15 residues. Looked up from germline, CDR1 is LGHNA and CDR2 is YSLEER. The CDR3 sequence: CASSQEGQGSYEQYF. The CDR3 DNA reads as TGCGCCAGCAGCCAAGAGGGACAGGGGTCCTACGAGCAGTACTTC.

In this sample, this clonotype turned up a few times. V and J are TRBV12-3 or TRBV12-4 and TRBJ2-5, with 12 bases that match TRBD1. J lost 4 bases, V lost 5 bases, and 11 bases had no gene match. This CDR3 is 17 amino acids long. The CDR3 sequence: CASSAGTGTGGRETQYF. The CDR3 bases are TGTGCCAGCAGTGCGGGAACCGGGACAGGGGGCCGAGAGACCCAGTACTTC.